This T cell receptor (beta chain) stems from a study of control samples from healthy donors and cancer patients. Assay used: immunoSEQ multiplex PCR; TCRdb lists only in-frame clones, some missing. The repertoire has about 130,000 clones, 90% of them found once; the top ten carry around 2.5%. The sample taken for sequencing was blood. The receptor was isolated from a man in his late teens or twenties in good health.

The CDR3 coding sequence is TGTGCCAGCAGCTTAGTGGTGGGAGGATTGGCTGAGCAGTTCTTC. It codes for CASSLVVGGLAEQFF. The rearrangement uses TRBV7-9 and TRBJ2-1, with a tentative D call TRBD2 (6 bases). The CDR3 totals 15 residues. CDR1 is SEHNR and CDR2 is FQNEAQ in the germline V gene (reference sequence). V was clipped by 1 base and J by 9 bases, with 16 bases between them.